This T cell receptor beta chain was obtained from a study of beta chain features in type 1 diabetes. The CDR3 runs to 14 residues. Trimming took off 6 bases at V and 0 bases at J, with 9 bases between the two ends. Germline V gene lookup returns CDR1 MNHEY and CDR2 SVGAGI. Since all of the isolated RNA was reverse transcribed, expressed TCRB transcripts were what got sequenced. The protocol was immunoSEQ multiplex PCR, while the TCRdb copy is restricted to in-frame clones and leaves out a portion. The sample holds some 230,000 clones; more than 9% are singletons and the top ten take less than 0.035%. One heparinised blood draw averaging around 120 mL was given by each donor.

This TCR was recovered from a woman in her late teens or twenties in good health. The gene calls are TRBV6-5 and TRBJ1-5; D gene ambiguous. Sequences were obtained from naive CD4+ T cells from blood. CDR3 sequence: CASSPVGSNQPQHF. For the CDR3, the DNA is TGTGCCAGCAGCCCGGTCGGTAGCAATCAGCCCCAGCATTTT.